This TCR beta chain was captured in a study of blood T cell repertoires in COVID-19. As for the study in general: In each case, the material was cDNA or gDNA derived from T cells, B-cell-depleted T cells, or PBMCs.

Per the study methods: Reference gene primer amplification in the assay estimated nucleated cell counts. Measured with immunoSEQ multiplex PCR; TCRdb has only the in-frame clones, and not every one. The D gene and trimming were derived from the DNA, and the V and J assignments and clone size from that table. The sample lists about 50,000 clones, 75% to 90% occurring once. The CDR3 runs to 12 residues. Trimming cost V 10 bases and J 3 bases, with 11 bases left between them. Germline CDR1 SGHAT, CDR2 FQNNGV. The clonotype comes from a human donor in a cohort sampled during active COVID-19. The rearrangement links TRBV11-2 to TRBJ2-3, with D possibly being TRBD2 (6 bases). Sequenced sample: peripheral blood. The chain's CDR3 is CATGRGTDTQYF. CDR3 DNA sequence: TGTGCCACGGGGCGGGGAACAGATACGCAGTATTTT.